Each of the 27 T cell receptor beta chains below was sequenced from the same sample in a study of response to subunit inactivated influenza vaccine. Via MiXCR, TCRdb re-called the RT-PCR reads, giving one row per CDR3 protein. The table lists hundreds of thousands of distinct CDR3 sequences, around a sixth of them singletons, with 11% in the top ten. The sequencing used PBMCs from blood, collected around 5 days after vaccination. The receptor set was obtained from a man in his fifties who received an inactivated influenza vaccine.

The rearrangement links TRBV7-9 to TRBJ2-5; 7 positions match TRBD2. Germline V gene data show CDR1 as SEHNR and CDR2 as FQNEAQ (reference sequence). The CDR3 length is 15 residues. The V segment lost 4 bases and the J segment 1 base; nucleotides outside the gene matches: 6. This CDR3 reads CASSSPSGTQETQYF. DNA of the CDR3: TGTGCCAGCAGCTCCCCTAGCGGAACCCAAGAGACCCAGTACTTC.

This clonotype was recorded a few times. The chain recombines TRBV24-1 with TRBJ2-5; no definite D call. Germline V gene lookup returns CDR1 KGHDR and CDR2 SFDVKD. The CDR3 totals 14 residues. With 2 bases removed from V and 7 bases from J, the gap between germline ends came to 13 bases. The CDR3 here is CATSDSVSLGTQYF. CDR3 in DNA: TGTGCCACCAGTGATTCGGTGAGCCTGGGGACCCAGTACTTC.

The chain employs TRBV12-3 or TRBV12-4 and TRBJ2-5; the D is unclear. The V gene lost 8 bases and the J gene lost 5 bases, with 18 bases spanning the gap. The CDR3 consists of 14 residues. DNA of the CDR3: TGTGCCAGCGCCTTACGGACGGAGAGGGAGACCCAGTACTTC. It translates to CASALRTERETQYF.

Only a few counts were recorded for this clonotype. The rearrangement joins TRBV29-1 to TRBJ2-3, with 10 bases aligning to TRBD2. This CDR3 spans 15 amino acids. J lost 5 bases, V lost 8 bases, and 13 bases had no gene match. The germline V gene has CDR1 SQVTM and CDR2 ANQGSEA. The DNA for the CDR3 is TGCAGCCTGAAGCATAGCGGGAGGCCGGAAGATACGCAGTATTTT. Translating it yields CSLKHSGRPEDTQYF.

This clonotype was counted only a few times. The chain couples TRBV10-3 to TRBJ2-2; unclear D gene. Trimming removed 3 bases at V and 7 bases at J, with 6 bases between. Germline V gene sequence: CDR1 ENHRY, CDR2 SYGVKD. The CDR3 consists of 12 residues. The chain's CDR3 is CAISERHGELFF. DNA for the CDR3: TGTGCCATCAGTGAAAGGCACGGGGAGCTGTTTTTT.

This clonotype has only a few counts. The gene calls are TRBV20-1 and TRBJ2-5, with D possibly being TRBD2 (7 bases). CDR1 is DFQATT, CDR2 SNEGSKA, per germline (reference sequence). Trimming cost V 2 bases and J 6 bases, with 16 bases left between them. The CDR3 runs to 14 residues. As DNA, the CDR3 is TGCAGTGCTAGACCGGGGGGCCCTCTCCAGACCCAGTACTTC. Protein sequence: CSARPGGPLQTQYF.

The chain combines TRBV28 with TRBJ2-5, with TRBD1 matching over 8 bases. The V and J ends lost 6 bases and 4 bases, in that order; junction bases with no gene match: 10. The CDR3 spans 15 residues. The germline V gene has CDR1 MDHEN and CDR2 SYDVKM. As DNA, the CDR3 is TGTGCCAGCAGCCCGACAGGGGACAGAAGAGAGACCCAGTACTTC. It is translated as CASSPTGDRRETQYF.

This clonotype has only a few counts. The germline gene is not matched at one end of the junction; a read error may be the cause. V usage is TRBV29-1 and J usage is TRBJ2-5, with 10 bases identical to TRBD1. CDR1 and CDR2 (germline): SQVTM, ANQGSEA. The CDR3 extends over 11 amino acids. CDR3 nucleotides: TGCAGCGTCCGGACAGGGGGTGCCTCAGACTTC. Amino acids: CSVRTGGASDF.

V gene TRBV7-2 combines with J gene TRBJ2-7, with 7 bases matching TRBD2. CDR1 is SGHTA, CDR2 FQGNSA, per germline. CDR3 length equals 13 residues. Trimming at V came to 7 bases and at J to 6 bases, leaving 9 bases not matched to a gene. The CDR3 nucleotides read TGTGCCAGCACCAAATTGGGGGGGAGCGAGCAGTACTTC. Residues: CASTKLGGSEQYF. Using reference TRBV7-2 and TRBJ2-7 for the parts outside the CDR3, the full variable domain is GAGVSQSPSNKVTEKGKDVELRCDPISGHTALYWYRQSLGQGLEFLIYFQGNSAPDKSGLPSDRFSAERTGGSVSTLTIQRTQQEDSAVYLCASTKLGGSEQYFGPGTRLTVT.

The rearrangement uses TRBV3-1 and TRBJ2-1; D not resolved. Germline V gene sequence: CDR1 LGHDT, CDR2 YNNKEL (reference sequence). The length of the CDR3 is 13 residues. Trimming left V 3 bases short and J 4 bases short, with 7 bases between. CDR3 DNA sequence: TGTGCCAGCAGCCACCGAACATACAATGAGCAGTTCTTC. Translated: CASSHRTYNEQFF.

This clonotype has more than one count but fewer than ten. This chain links TRBV15 with TRBJ2-7; 9 bases are a match to TRBD2. Germline V gene sequence: CDR1 LNHNV, CDR2 YYDKDF (reference sequence). The CDR3 is made up of 16 amino acids. V was clipped by 1 base and J by 2 bases; unmatched bases: 6. In nucleotides, the CDR3 is TGTGCCACCAGCAGAGGAGGTAGCGGGAGAACCTACGAGCAGTACTTC. Protein sequence: CATSRGGSGRTYEQYF.

J is TRBJ2-2 and V is TRBV7-6; D gene uncertain. In germline, CDR1 is SGHVS, CDR2 FNYEAQ. This CDR3 is 14 amino acids long. Trimming cost V 5 bases and J 3 bases, with 10 bases left between them. The CDR3 reads CASSIDTDTGELFF. The CDR3 bases are TGTGCCAGCAGCATAGACACGGACACCGGGGAGCTGTTTTTT.

The V gene is TRBV5-1, the J gene TRBJ2-7; TRBD1 matches at 9 bases. Germline values: CDR1 SGHRS, CDR2 YFSETQ. The CDR3 is 16 amino acids. The J segment lost 2 bases and the V segment lost 3 bases, leaving 9 bases of the junction unmatched. The CDR3 DNA reads as TGCGCCAGCAGCTGGGGGGGGGGACAGGGCACCTACGAGCAGTACTTC. Protein: CASSWGGGQGTYEQYF.

This clonotype showed up just a few times. The V call is TRBV24-1, the J call TRBJ2-5; the D gene is possibly TRBD1 (6 bases). CDR1 and CDR2 from the germline V gene are KGHDR and SFDVKD. The CDR3 contains 16 residues. Trimming took off 3 bases at V and 2 bases at J, with 15 bases between the two ends. Here the CDR3 reads CATSDVKDSVQETQYF. As DNA, the CDR3 is TGTGCCACCAGTGATGTCAAGGACAGTGTTCAAGAGACCCAGTACTTC.

This sequence joins TRBV7-2 and TRBJ1-4, with 7 bases that match TRBD1. Trimming at V came to 4 bases and at J to 4 bases, leaving 3 bases not matched to a gene. CDR3 size: 14 residues. CDR1 SGHTA and CDR2 FQGNSA come from the germline V gene. The CDR3 is CASSSDRFNEKLFF. Here the CDR3 DNA reads TGTGCCAGCAGCTCGGACAGGTTTAATGAAAAACTGTTTTTT.

The chain couples TRBV11-2 to TRBJ2-5, with TRBD2 identical over 10 bases. V shed 3 bases, J shed 2 bases, and the junction held 15 bases outside the gene matches. This CDR3 contains 19 residues. Looked up from germline, CDR1 is SGHAT and CDR2 is FQNNGV. CDR3 nucleotide sequence: TGTGCCAGCAGCTTCGGGGTTCTACTAGCGGGGAAATATCAAGAGACCCAGTACTTC. It specifies CASSFGVLLAGKYQETQYF.

This clonotype was counted a few times. The rearrangement links TRBV11-2 to TRBJ2-3; 10 bases fit TRBD2. The CDR3 has 17 residues. Trimming took 3 bases from V and 2 from J; bases not matched to a gene: 8. Looked up from germline, CDR1 is SGHAT and CDR2 is FQNNGV. The CDR3: CASSLGIAGGYTDTQYF. CDR3 DNA: TGTGCCAGCAGCTTGGGAATAGCGGGAGGTTACACAGATACGCAGTATTTT. The full variable domain, rest sourced from reference TRBV11-2 and TRBJ2-3, is EAGVAQSPRYKIIEKRQSVAFWCNPISGHATLYWYQQILGQGPKLLIQFQNNGVVDDSQLPKDRFSAERLKGVDSTLKIQPAKLEDSAVYLCASSLGIAGGYTDTQYFGPGTRLTVL.

The chain employs TRBV7-8 and TRBJ2-7, with D perhaps TRBD2 (6 bases). CDR3 length: 17 amino acids. From germline, CDR1 is SGHVS and CDR2 FQNEAQ. Deletions cut 5 bases from V and 1 base from J, with 21 bases between. CDR3 bases: TGTGCCAGCAGCGCCTTCCGACCGCGGGGTACGTCCTACGAGCAGTACTTC. Translating gives CASSAFRPRGTSYEQYF.

This clonotype occurred a few times. The V gene is TRBV15, the J gene TRBJ2-1, with 8 nucleotides matching TRBD1. This CDR3 comprises 14 residues. The V gene's germline CDR1 is LNHNV and CDR2 YYDKDF (reference sequence). V gave up 5 bases and J gave up 10 bases; unmatched junction bases: 10. CDR3 bases: TGTGCCACCAGCGGGAGGACAGGGAGGACGGAGCAGTTCTTC. It translates to CATSGRTGRTEQFF.

The J gene is TRBJ2-3, the V gene TRBV4-3; 9 nucleotides line up with TRBD2. CDR3 length: 20 amino acids. Germline V gene data show CDR1 as LGHNA and CDR2 as YSLEER. The V and J ends lost 0 bases and 4 bases, in that order; junction bases with no gene match: 17. The CDR3, as DNA: TGCGCCAGCAGCCAAGAACGCCTAGCGGGGCGCGCCGGGGAACCAGATACGCAGTATTTT. Translation: CASSQERLAGRAGEPDTQYF.

The chain is built from TRBV7-9 and TRBJ2-7; 14 nucleotides agree with TRBD2. V dropped 8 bases and J dropped 2; count of bases not matched to a gene: 5. Germline CDR1 reads SEHNR; CDR2 reads FQNEAQ (reference sequence). The CDR3 is 15 residues long. DNA for the CDR3: TGTGCCAGCTCCGGGACTAGCGGGAGCCCCTACGAGCAGTACTTC. It codes for CASSGTSGSPYEQYF.

This clonotype was recorded a few times. V usage is TRBV20-1 and J usage is TRBJ2-1; 9 nucleotides line up with TRBD2. V shed 1 base and J 15 bases; nucleotides not matched to a gene: 16. Germline assignment: CDR1 DFQATT and CDR2 SNEGSKA (reference sequence). The CDR3 runs 15 residues. The CDR3 loop reads CSARVGTSRAPTAFF. The CDR3 DNA is TGCAGTGCTAGAGTCGGGACTAGCCGGGCCCCTACTGCGTTCTTC.

This clonotype has only a few counts. The chain couples TRBV12-3 or TRBV12-4 to TRBJ1-5; perhaps TRBD1 as D (6 bases). V lost 7 bases, J lost 7 bases, and 20 bases lay in between. This CDR3 has 15 amino acids. Written as DNA, the CDR3 is TGTGCCAGCACTGAGCAGGGGCCATCGGACCAGCCCCAGCATTTT. As protein: CASTEQGPSDQPQHF.

The J gene is TRBJ2-2, the V gene TRBV12-3 or TRBV12-4; D ambiguous. The CDR3 has 11 residues. V lost 8 bases and J lost 3, with 4 bases in between. The CDR3 DNA reads TGTGCCAGCGGGGACACCGGGGAGCTGTTTTTT. It yields the protein CASGDTGELFF.

This clonotype turned up a few times. V gene TRBV12-3 or TRBV12-4 combines with J gene TRBJ1-3; D unresolved. This CDR3 is built from 15 residues. The germline V and J ends were trimmed by 1 base and 0 bases, with 7 bases remaining between them. CDR3 in DNA: TGTGCCAGCAGTTTAGAGACACACTCTGGAAACACCATATATTTT. This codes for CASSLETHSGNTIYF.

The chain joins TRBV5-1 to TRBJ2-5; 12 positions agree with TRBD1. V was clipped by 4 bases and J by 4 bases; unmatched bases: 8. Germline V gene lookup returns CDR1 SGHRS and CDR2 YFSETQ. The CDR3 has 16 amino acids. CDR3 coding DNA: TGCGCCAGCAGCACTACCGGGACAGGGGGCGGAGAGACCCAGTACTTC. Its translation: CASSTTGTGGGETQYF.

As to this clonotype: No conserved phenylalanine or tryptophan ends this CDR3, so it is likely a read error. No DNA is shown, since the ends of the CDR3 on it are uncertain; the CDR3 is the one TCRdb lists. This chain connects TRBV9 to TRBJ1-6; the table's D call, TRBD1, was not checked against the DNA. The CDR3 extends over 15 residues, inclusive of both ends. The germline V gene has CDR1 SGDLS and CDR2 YYNGEE. This CDR3 reads CASSVGTGPNSPLQL.